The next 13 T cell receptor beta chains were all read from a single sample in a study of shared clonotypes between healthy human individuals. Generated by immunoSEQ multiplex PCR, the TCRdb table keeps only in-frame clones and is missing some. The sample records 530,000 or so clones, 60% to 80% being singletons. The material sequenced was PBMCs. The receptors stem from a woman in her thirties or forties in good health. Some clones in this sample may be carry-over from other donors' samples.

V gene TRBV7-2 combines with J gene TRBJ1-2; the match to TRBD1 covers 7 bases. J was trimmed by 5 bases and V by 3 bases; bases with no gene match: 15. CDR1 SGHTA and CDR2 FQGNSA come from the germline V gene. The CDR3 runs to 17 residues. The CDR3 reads CASSLSAFGTVLYGYTF. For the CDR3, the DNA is TGTGCCAGCAGCTTGTCGGCGTTCGGGACAGTCTTATATGGCTACACCTTC. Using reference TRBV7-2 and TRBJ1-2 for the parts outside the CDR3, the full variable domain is GAGVSQSPSNKVTEKGKDVELRCDPISGHTALYWYRQSLGQGLEFLIYFQGNSAPDKSGLPSDRFSAERTGGSVSTLTIQRTQQEDSAVYLCASSLSAFGTVLYGYTFGSGTRLTVV.

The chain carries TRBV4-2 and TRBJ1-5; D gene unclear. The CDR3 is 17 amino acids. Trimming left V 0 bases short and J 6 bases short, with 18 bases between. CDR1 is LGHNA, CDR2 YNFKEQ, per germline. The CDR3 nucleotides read TGTGCCAGCAGCCAAGATAAGAACTCCCTCGAGGGTCAGCCCCAGCATTTT. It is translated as CASSQDKNSLEGQPQHF.

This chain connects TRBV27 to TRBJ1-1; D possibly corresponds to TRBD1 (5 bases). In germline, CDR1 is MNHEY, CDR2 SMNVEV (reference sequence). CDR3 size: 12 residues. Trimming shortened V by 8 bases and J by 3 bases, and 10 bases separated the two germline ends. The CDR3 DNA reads TGTGCCAGCCGGGGGGTGTACACTGAAGCTTTCTTT. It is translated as CASRGVYTEAFF.

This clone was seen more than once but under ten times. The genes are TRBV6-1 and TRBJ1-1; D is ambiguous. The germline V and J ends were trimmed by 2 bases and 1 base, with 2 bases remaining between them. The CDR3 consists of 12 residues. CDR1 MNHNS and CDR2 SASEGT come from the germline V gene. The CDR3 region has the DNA TGTGCCAGCAGTGAACCGAACACTGAAGCTTTCTTT. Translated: CASSEPNTEAFF.

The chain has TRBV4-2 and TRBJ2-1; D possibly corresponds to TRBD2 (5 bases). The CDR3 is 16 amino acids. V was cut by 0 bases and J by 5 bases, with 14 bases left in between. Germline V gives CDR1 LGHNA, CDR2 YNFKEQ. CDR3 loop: CASSQEWRRWNNEQFF. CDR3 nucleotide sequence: TGTGCCAGCAGCCAAGAGTGGCGGAGGTGGAACAATGAGCAGTTCTTC.

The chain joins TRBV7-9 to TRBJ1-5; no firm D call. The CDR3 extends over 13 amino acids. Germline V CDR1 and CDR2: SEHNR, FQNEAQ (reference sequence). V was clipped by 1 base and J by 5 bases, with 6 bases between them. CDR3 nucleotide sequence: TGTGCCAGCAGCTTAGATACGGATCAGCCCCAGCATTTT. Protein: CASSLDTDQPQHF.

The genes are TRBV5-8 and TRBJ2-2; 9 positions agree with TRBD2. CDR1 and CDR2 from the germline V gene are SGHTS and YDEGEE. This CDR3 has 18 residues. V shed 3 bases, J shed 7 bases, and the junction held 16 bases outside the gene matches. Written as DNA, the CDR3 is TGTGCCAGCAGCTCGGGGATAACTAGCGGGCCTCAGGGCGGGGAGCTGTTTTTT. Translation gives CASSSGITSGPQGGELFF. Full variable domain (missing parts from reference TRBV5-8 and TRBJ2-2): EAGVTQSPTHLIKTRGQQATLRCSPISGHTSVYWYQQALGLGLQFLLWYDEGEERNRGNFPPRFSGRQFPNYSSELNVNALELEDSALYLCASSSGITSGPQGGELFFGEGSRLTVL.

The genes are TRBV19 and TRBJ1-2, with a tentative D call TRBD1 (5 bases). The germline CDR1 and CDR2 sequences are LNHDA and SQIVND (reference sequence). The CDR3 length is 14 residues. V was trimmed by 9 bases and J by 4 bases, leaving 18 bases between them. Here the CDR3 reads CASHGGYRSYGYTF. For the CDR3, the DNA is TGTGCCAGCCATGGGGGGTACCGTAGCTATGGCTACACCTTC.

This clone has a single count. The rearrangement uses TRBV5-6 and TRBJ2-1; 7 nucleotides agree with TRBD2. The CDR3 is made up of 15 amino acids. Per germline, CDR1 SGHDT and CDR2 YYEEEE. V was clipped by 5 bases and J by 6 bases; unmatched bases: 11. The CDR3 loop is CASRQSGGRGNEQFF. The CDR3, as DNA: TGTGCCAGCAGACAAAGCGGTGGGAGGGGCAATGAGCAGTTCTTC.

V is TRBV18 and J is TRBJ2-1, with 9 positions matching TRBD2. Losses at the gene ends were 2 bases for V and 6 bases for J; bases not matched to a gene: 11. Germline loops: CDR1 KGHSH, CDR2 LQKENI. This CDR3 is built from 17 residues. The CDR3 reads CASSPTSLAGKSNEQFF. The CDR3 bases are TGTGCCAGCTCACCAACCTCCCTAGCGGGAAAGAGCAATGAGCAGTTCTTC.

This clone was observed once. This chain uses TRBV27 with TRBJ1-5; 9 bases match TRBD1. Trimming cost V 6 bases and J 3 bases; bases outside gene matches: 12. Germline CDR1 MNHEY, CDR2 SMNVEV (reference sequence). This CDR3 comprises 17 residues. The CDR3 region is CASSRGGGTGLNQPQHF. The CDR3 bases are TGTGCCAGCAGCCGGGGGGGAGGGACAGGGCTCAATCAGCCCCAGCATTTT.

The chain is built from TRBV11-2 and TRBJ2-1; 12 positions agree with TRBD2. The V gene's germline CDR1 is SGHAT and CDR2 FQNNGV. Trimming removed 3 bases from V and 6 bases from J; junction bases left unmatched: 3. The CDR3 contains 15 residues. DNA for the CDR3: TGTGCCAGCAGCTTGGAGACTAGCGGGAGCAATGAGCAGTTCTTC. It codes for CASSLETSGSNEQFF.

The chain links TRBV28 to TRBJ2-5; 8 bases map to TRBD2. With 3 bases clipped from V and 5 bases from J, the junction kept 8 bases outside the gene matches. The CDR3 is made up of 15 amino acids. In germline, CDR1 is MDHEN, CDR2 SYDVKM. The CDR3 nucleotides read TGTGCCAGCAGTTTCCTCGGACTAGCCGGGGAGACCCAGTACTTC. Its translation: CASSFLGLAGETQYF.